One sample yielded the 15 T cell receptor beta chains listed below, sequenced in a study of cytomegalovirus exposure and HLA in healthy donors. A multiplex PCR was run with 60 Vbeta primers and 13 Jbeta primers. The assay was immunoSEQ multiplex PCR, and TCRdb's table has in-frame clones only and misses some. This sample has roughly 180,000 clones; 75% to 85% occur once, and the top ten carry approximately 1.5%. Sequenced sample: PBMCs. Receptors originate from a girl under 18 in good health and CMV-seropositive.

The rearrangement uses TRBV18 and TRBJ2-5, with 7 bases that match TRBD1. V dropped 0 bases and J dropped 4; count of bases not matched to a gene: 11. The CDR3 consists of 17 residues. CDR1 is KGHSH and CDR2 is LQKENI in the germline V gene. The CDR3 DNA follows: TGTGCCAGCTCACCACCTATTGCCAGGGGGTCCGGAGAGACCCAGTACTTC. This encodes CASSPPIARGSGETQYF.

V is TRBV5-8 and J is TRBJ1-6, with 10 bases fitting TRBD1. The CDR3 extends over 16 amino acids. Germline CDR1 reads SGHTS; CDR2 reads YDEGEE. V shed 4 bases and J 5 bases; nucleotides not matched to a gene: 6. The CDR3 spells CASSGRDRGNNSPLHF. The CDR3 DNA follows: TGTGCCAGCAGCGGCCGGGACAGGGGTAATAATTCACCCCTCCACTTT. Full variable domain (remainder filled in from reference TRBV5-8 and TRBJ1-6): EAGVTQSPTHLIKTRGQQATLRCSPISGHTSVYWYQQALGLGLQFLLWYDEGEERNRGNFPPRFSGRQFPNYSSELNVNALELEDSALYLCASSGRDRGNNSPLHFGNGTRLTVT.

The chain uses TRBV5-4 and TRBJ2-2, with TRBD1 identical over 7 bases. Germline CDR1 reads SGHNT; CDR2 reads YYREEE (reference sequence). V lost 4 bases to trimming and J lost 4 bases; unmatched junction nucleotides: 10. The CDR3 spans 16 residues. The CDR3 sequence is CASSHPGQSGTGELFF. The CDR3 DNA sequence: TGTGCCAGCAGCCACCCGGGACAGTCCGGCACCGGGGAGCTGTTTTTT.

V gene TRBV9 combines with J gene TRBJ1-3, with TRBD1 as a possible D gene (6 bases). The CDR3 is 15 amino acids. In germline, CDR1 is SGDLS, CDR2 YYNGEE. V shed 0 bases and J shed 2 bases, with 9 bases lying between them. The DNA for the CDR3 is TGTGCCAGCAGCGTAGGGACAGCTACTGGAAACACCATATATTTT. This sequence encodes CASSVGTATGNTIYF.

The V and J genes are TRBV7-2 and TRBJ2-7; 9 bases agree with TRBD2. The CDR3 extends over 14 amino acids. Per the germline V gene, CDR1 is SGHTA and CDR2 is FQGNSA. V was clipped by 1 base and J by 3 bases; unmatched bases: 1. Here the CDR3 reads CASSLVAGDYEQYF. For the CDR3, the DNA is TGTGCCAGCAGCTTAGTAGCGGGGGACTACGAGCAGTACTTC.

This sequence joins TRBV11-3 and TRBJ2-1; TRBD2 aligns across 8 bases. The V gene end was trimmed by 5 bases and the J gene end by 4 bases; junction bases not matched to a gene: 4. The CDR3 is made up of 14 amino acids. Per germline, CDR1 SGHNT and CDR2 YENEEA. This chain's CDR3 is CASSLSGEYNEQFF. For the CDR3, the DNA is TGTGCCAGCAGCCTTAGCGGGGAATACAATGAGCAGTTCTTC. The complete variable domain, with remaining parts taken from reference TRBV11-3 and TRBJ2-1, reads EAGVVQSPRYKIIEKKQPVAFWCNPISGHNTLYWYLQNLGQGPELLIRYENEEAVDDSQLPKDRFSAERLKGVDSTLKIQPAELGDSAVYLCASSLSGEYNEQFFGPGTRLTVL.

The chain recombines TRBV19 with TRBJ1-2; D gene unclear. V was clipped by 3 bases and J by 7 bases, with 12 bases between them. This CDR3 is 13 amino acids long. Germline CDR1 reads LNHDA; CDR2 reads SQIVND (reference sequence). This CDR3 is CASSIGQEGGYTF. The CDR3 coding sequence is TGTGCCAGTAGTATCGGGCAGGAGGGTGGCTACACCTTC.

V and J are TRBV7-9 and TRBJ2-3; no firm D call. Trimming stripped 4 bases from V and 0 bases from J, with 14 bases between. In germline, CDR1 is SEHNR, CDR2 FQNEAQ (reference sequence). CDR3 size: 16 residues. CDR3: CASSSEGSGSTDTQYF. DNA for the CDR3: TGTGCCAGCAGCTCAGAAGGCTCCGGGAGCACAGATACGCAGTATTTT. Combining the CDR3 with reference TRBV7-9 and TRBJ2-3 gives the whole variable domain DTGVSQNPRHKITKRGQNVTFRCDPISEHNRLYWYRQTLGQGPEFLTYFQNEAQLEKSRLLSDRFSAERPKGSFSTLEIQRTEQGDSAMYLCASSSEGSGSTDTQYFGPGTRLTVL.

The chain couples TRBV2 to TRBJ2-1, with D perhaps matching TRBD1 (6 bases). V shed 10 bases and J shed 0 bases, with 16 bases lying between them. Per germline, CDR1 SNHLY and CDR2 FYNNEI. The CDR3 sequence is 15 residues long. CDR3 nucleotide sequence: TGTGCCACCGTCAGGGGCCCGAGCTCCTACAATGAGCAGTTCTTC. It encodes CATVRGPSSYNEQFF.

The chain employs TRBV7-2 and TRBJ1-2; 8 nucleotides line up with TRBD1. Germline loops: CDR1 SGHTA, CDR2 FQGNSA. The V and J ends lost 0 bases and 2 bases, in that order; junction bases with no gene match: 2. There are 15 residues in the CDR3. The CDR3, as DNA: TGTGCCAGCAGCTTAGCGGACAGGGCGAACTATGGCTACACCTTC. This sequence encodes CASSLADRANYGYTF.

The V call is TRBV7-2, the J call TRBJ2-2; unclear D gene. Germline CDR1 and CDR2: SGHTA and FQGNSA. V lost 5 bases and J lost 4, with 11 bases in between. The CDR3 is 14 amino acids. The CDR3 protein is CASSATPGTGELFF. In DNA form, the CDR3 reads TGTGCCAGCAGCGCCACCCCCGGCACCGGGGAGCTGTTTTTT. The variable domain in full, completed from reference TRBV7-2 and TRBJ2-2, reads GAGVSQSPSNKVTEKGKDVELRCDPISGHTALYWYRQSLGQGLEFLIYFQGNSAPDKSGLPSDRFSAERTGGSVSTLTIQRTQQEDSAVYLCASSATPGTGELFFGEGSRLTVL.

CDR3 coding DNA: TGTGCCAGCACCAACCCGTGGACACTACAAGGGGGCTACACCTTC. Translating gives CASTNPWTLQGGYTF. This chain joins TRBV11-2 and TRBJ1-2, with D tentatively TRBD1 (5 bases). Germline CDR1 is SGHAT and CDR2 is FQNNGV. Trimming took off 7 bases at V and 8 bases at J, with 23 bases between the two ends. The CDR3 is 15 residues long.

In this sample, this clone turned up once. The genes are TRBV4-1 and TRBJ2-1; TRBD2 agrees at 9 bases. The CDR3 has 16 residues. J gave up 12 bases and V 2 bases, and 14 bases lay outside the gene matches. Germline V lookup: CDR1 MGHRA, CDR2 YSYEKL. The CDR3 DNA follows: TGCGCCAGCAGCCAAATCGAGAGGGCGGCGGGGGGGCCGCAGTTCTTC. This translates into CASSQIERAAGGPQFF.

This rearrangement joins TRBV10-1 to TRBJ1-4; D is undetermined. Per the germline V gene, CDR1 is WNHNN and CDR2 is SYGVQD (reference sequence). The CDR3 totals 14 residues. The ends were cut back, 5 bases at V and 8 bases at J, with 15 bases in the middle. The CDR3 loop reads CASSPSGEQEKLFF. CDR3 bases: TGCGCCAGCAGTCCCTCCGGAGAGCAGGAAAAACTGTTTTTT.

The chain recombines TRBV12-5 with TRBJ1-1, with a weak D call TRBD1 (5 bases). The CDR3 sequence is 14 residues long. With 1 base removed from V and 3 bases from J, the gap between germline ends came to 9 bases. Germline CDR1 reads LGHNT; CDR2 reads FRNRAP. The DNA for the CDR3 is TGTGCTAGTGGTTTGGGCAGGGCGGACACTGAAGCTTTCTTT. Its protein is CASGLGRADTEAFF.